This T cell receptor (beta chain) was sequenced during a study of blood T cell repertoires in COVID-19. The CDR3 is 14 residues long. V dropped 5 bases and J dropped 3 bases, with 10 bases sitting between them. Germline CDR1 and CDR2: MNHEY and SVGAGI. Sequencing used immunoSEQ multiplex PCR; TCRdb keeps in-frame clones, though not all of them. Counted here are 150,000 or so clones, about 85% occurring once; the ten biggest clones make up around 5%. J is TRBJ2-2 and V is TRBV6-5, with D tentatively TRBD1 (6 bases). The origin of this receptor is a woman aged 70-85 years with COVID-19, enrolled during active disease. Material: peripheral blood. DNA for the CDR3: TGTGCCAGCAGTATACAGGGCGACACCGGGGAGCTGTTTTTT. Its protein product is CASSIQGDTGELFF.